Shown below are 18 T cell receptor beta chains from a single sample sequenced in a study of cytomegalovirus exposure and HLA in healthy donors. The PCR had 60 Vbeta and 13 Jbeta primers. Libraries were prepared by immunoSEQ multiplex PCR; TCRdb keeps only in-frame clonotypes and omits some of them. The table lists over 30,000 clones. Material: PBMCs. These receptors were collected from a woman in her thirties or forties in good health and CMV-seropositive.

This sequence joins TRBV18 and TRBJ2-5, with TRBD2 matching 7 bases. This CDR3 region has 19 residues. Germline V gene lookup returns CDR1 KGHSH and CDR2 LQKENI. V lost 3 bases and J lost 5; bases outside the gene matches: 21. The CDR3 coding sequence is TGTGCCAGCTCACCGGGGATTATAGCGGGCGGTCTCGACGGGGAGACCCAGTACTTC. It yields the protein CASSPGIIAGGLDGETQYF.

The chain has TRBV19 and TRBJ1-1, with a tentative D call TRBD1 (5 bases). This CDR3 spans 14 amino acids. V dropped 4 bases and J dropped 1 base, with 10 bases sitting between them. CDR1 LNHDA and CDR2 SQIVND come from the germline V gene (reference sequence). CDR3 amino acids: CASSSQGRNTEAFF. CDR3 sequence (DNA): TGTGCCAGTAGTAGTCAGGGCCGGAACACTGAAGCTTTCTTT.

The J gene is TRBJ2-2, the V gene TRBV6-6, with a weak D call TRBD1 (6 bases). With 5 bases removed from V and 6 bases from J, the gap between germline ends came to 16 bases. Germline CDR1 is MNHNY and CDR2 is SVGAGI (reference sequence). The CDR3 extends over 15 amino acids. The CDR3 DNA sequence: TGTGCCAGCAGTGTAGACGCAGGGGTTCCCGGGGAGCTGTTTTTT. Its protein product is CASSVDAGVPGELFF.

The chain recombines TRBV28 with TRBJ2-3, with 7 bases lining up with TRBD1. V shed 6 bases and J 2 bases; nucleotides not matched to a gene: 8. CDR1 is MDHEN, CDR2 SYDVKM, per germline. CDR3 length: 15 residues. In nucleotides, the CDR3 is TGTGCCAGCAGCTTGGGGGACAGAATCACAGATACGCAGTATTTT. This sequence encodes CASSLGDRITDTQYF.

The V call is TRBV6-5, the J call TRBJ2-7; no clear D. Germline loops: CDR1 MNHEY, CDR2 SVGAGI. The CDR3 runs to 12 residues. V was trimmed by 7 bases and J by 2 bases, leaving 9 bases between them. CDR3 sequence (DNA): TGTGCCAGCATGGCATACGCCTACGAGCAGTACTTC. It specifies CASMAYAYEQYF.

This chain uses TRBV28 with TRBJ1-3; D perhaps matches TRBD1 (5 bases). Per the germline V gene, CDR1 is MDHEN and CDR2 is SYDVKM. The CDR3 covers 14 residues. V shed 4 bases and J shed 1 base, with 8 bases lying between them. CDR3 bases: TGTGCCAGCAGTTCAGCAGGGTCTGGAAACACCATATATTTT. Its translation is CASSSAGSGNTIYF.

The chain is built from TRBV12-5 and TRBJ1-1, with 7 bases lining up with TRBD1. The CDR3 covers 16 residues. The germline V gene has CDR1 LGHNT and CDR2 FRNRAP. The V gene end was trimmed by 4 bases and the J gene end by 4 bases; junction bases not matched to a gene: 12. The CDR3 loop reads CASGSDRPGQLTEAFF. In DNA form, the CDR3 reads TGTGCTAGTGGTTCAGACCGGCCGGGACAGCTCACTGAAGCTTTCTTT. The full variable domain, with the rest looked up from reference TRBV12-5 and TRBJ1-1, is DARVTQTPRHKVTEMGQEVTMRCQPILGHNTVFWYRQTMMQGLELLAYFRNRAPLDDSGMPKDRFSAEMPDATLATLKIQPSEPRDSAVYFCASGSDRPGQLTEAFFGQGTRLTVV.

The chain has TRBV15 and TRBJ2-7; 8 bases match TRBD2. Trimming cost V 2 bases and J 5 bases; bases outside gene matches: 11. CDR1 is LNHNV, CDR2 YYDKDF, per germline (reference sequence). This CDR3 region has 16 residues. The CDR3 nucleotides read TGTGCCACCAGCAGAACGGGGGTAGCGGGACGCGACGAGCAGTACTTC. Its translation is CATSRTGVAGRDEQYF.

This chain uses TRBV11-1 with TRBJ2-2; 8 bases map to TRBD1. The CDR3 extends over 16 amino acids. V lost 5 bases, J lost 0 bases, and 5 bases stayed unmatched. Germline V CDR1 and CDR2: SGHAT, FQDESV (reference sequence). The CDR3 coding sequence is TGTGCCAGCAGCCACCGACAGGGGACGAACACCGGGGAGCTGTTTTTT. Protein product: CASSHRQGTNTGELFF.

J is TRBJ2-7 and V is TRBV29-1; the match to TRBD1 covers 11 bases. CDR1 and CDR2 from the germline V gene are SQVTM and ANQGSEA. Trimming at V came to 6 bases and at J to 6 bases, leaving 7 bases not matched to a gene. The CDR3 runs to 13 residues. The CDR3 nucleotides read TGCAGCGTAGACGGACAGGGGGCAGGCGAGCAGTACTTC. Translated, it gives CSVDGQGAGEQYF.

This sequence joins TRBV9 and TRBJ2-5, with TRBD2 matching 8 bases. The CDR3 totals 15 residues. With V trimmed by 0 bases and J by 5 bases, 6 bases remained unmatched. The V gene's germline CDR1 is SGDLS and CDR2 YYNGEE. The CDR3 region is CASSVGQRELETQYF. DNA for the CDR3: TGTGCCAGCAGCGTAGGCCAGCGGGAGTTGGAGACCCAGTACTTC.

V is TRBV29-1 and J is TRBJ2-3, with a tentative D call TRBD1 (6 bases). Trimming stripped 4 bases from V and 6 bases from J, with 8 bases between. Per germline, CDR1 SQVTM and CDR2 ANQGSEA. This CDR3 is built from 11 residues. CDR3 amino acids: CSVAQGDTQYF. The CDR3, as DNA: TGCAGCGTTGCCCAGGGGGATACGCAGTATTTT.

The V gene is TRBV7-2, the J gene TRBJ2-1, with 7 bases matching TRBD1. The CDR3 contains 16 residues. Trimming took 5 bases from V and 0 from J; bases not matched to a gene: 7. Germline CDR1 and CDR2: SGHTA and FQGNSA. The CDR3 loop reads CASSTGQPSSYNEQFF. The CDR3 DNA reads TGTGCCAGCAGCACGGGACAGCCGAGCTCCTACAATGAGCAGTTCTTC.

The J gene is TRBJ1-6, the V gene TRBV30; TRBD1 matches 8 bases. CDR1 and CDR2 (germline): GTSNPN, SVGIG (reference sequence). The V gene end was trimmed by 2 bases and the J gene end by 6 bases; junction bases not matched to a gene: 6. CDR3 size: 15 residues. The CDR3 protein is CAWSRRQGLNSPLHF. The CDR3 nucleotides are TGTGCCTGGAGTAGGCGACAGGGGCTTAATTCACCCCTCCACTTT.

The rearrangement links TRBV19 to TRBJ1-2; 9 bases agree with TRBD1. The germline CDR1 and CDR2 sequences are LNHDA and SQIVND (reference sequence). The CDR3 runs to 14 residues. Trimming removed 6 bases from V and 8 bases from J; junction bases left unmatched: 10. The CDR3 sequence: CASSYRGPLGGYTF. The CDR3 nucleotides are TGTGCCAGTAGCTACAGGGGGCCATTGGGCGGCTACACCTTC. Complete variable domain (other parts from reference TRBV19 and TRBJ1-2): DGGITQSPKYLFRKEGQNVTLSCEQNLNHDAMYWYRQDPGQGLRLIYYSQIVNDFQKGDIAEGYSVSREKKESFPLTVTSAQKNPTAFYLCASSYRGPLGGYTFGSGTRLTVV.

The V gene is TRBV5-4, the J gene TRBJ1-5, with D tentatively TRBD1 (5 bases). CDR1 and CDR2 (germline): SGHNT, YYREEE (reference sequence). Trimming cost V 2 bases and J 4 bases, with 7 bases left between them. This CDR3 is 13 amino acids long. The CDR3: CASSLGQNQPQHF. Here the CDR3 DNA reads TGTGCCAGCAGCTTAGGACAAAATCAGCCCCAGCATTTT.

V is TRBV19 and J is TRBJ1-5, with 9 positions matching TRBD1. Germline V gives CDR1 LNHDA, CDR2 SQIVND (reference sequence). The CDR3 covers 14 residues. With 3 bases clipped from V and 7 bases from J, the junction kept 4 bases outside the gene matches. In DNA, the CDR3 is TGTGCCAGTAGTATCTGGGACAGGGACCAGCCCCAGCATTTT. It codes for CASSIWDRDQPQHF.

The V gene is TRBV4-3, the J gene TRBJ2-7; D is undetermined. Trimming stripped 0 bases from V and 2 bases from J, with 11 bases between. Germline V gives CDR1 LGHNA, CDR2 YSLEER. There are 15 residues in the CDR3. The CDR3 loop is CASSQELLSAYEQYF. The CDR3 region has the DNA TGCGCCAGCAGCCAAGAGCTGCTAAGCGCCTACGAGCAGTACTTC.